This entry lists 5 T cell receptor beta chains sequenced from one sample in a study of vaccination and CD4 T cells after COVID-19. Cultured CD4+ T cell DNA was sequenced using the Oncomine TCR Beta short-read assay. TCRdb independently ran MiXCR on the PCR reads; one entry per CDR3 protein. The repertoire holds some 12,000 distinct CDR3 sequences, with 40% to 60% as singletons. No antigen has been assigned to these receptors. Treatment reported: approximately 9-day PBMC culture with coronavirus spike peptide pools or control peptides (ViraFEST assay). Material for sequencing was CD4+ T cells from blood, cultured in vitro. The origin of the receptors is a human donor who had recovered from COVID-19.

The rearrangement joins TRBV12-3 or TRBV12-4 to TRBJ2-5; 8 bases are a match to TRBD1. Germline trimming cut 6 bases from V and 2 bases from J; bases unmatched to any gene: 11. The CDR3 totals 16 residues. The CDR3 region has the DNA TGTGCCAGCAGATCAGGGGGACAGGCTATACAAGAGACCCAGTACTTC. Protein: CASRSGGQAIQETQYF.

The V and J genes are TRBV7-3 and TRBJ2-4; 12 positions match TRBD1. The V and J ends lost 1 base and 6 bases, in that order; junction bases with no gene match: 7. The CDR3 extends over 17 amino acids. Germline CDR1 and CDR2: SGHTA and FQGTGA. CDR3 sequence: CASSLNPGQGARNIQYF. The CDR3 DNA sequence: TGTGCCAGCAGCTTAAATCCGGGACAGGGGGCGCGAAACATTCAGTACTTC.

The CDR3 nucleotides read TGCGCCAGCAGCGCTCGGGGGGGCGGCACAGATACGCAGTATTTT. Protein sequence: CASSARGGGTDTQYF. The rearrangement joins TRBV5-1 to TRBJ2-3; 8 nucleotides agree with TRBD2. From germline, CDR1 is SGHRS and CDR2 YFSETQ. There are 15 residues in the CDR3. The V segment lost 4 bases and the J segment 1 base; nucleotides outside the gene matches: 5.

The chain recombines TRBV6-2 or TRBV6-3 with TRBJ2-2, with D possibly TRBD2 on 5 matching bases. The germline gives CDR1 MNHEY, CDR2 SVGEGT. V was cut by 6 bases and J by 5 bases, with 16 bases left in between. The CDR3 has 15 amino acids. The CDR3 spells CASRRPAGETGELFF. The CDR3 nucleotides read TGTGCCAGCAGGAGACCCGCGGGTGAGACCGGGGAGCTGTTTTTT.

The rearrangement uses TRBV7-2 and TRBJ2-1; unclear D gene. The length of the CDR3 is 14 residues. The V gene's germline CDR1 is SGHTA and CDR2 FQGNSA. Trimming removed 1 base at V and 8 bases at J, with 12 bases between. CDR3 in DNA: TGTGCCAGCAGCTTAGTCCTCCGGAGCCATGAGCAGTTCTTC. Translating gives CASSLVLRSHEQFF.